Below, 7 T cell receptor beta chains from the same sample are listed, as sequenced in a study of PD-1 blockade in classical Hodgkin lymphoma. Sequenced by immunoSEQ multiplex PCR; TCRdb stores in-frame clones only, minus some. This table has around 26,000 clones, approximately 80% appearing once. There was relapse after autologous stem cell transplantation in every patient, and there was variation in brentuximab vedotin exposure. Specimen: peripheral blood mononuclear cells (PBMCs), collected before the second cycle of nivolumab. The receptor set was obtained from a human donor with classical Hodgkin lymphoma.

This clone counts as medium-sized (0.01 to 0.1%). This chain connects TRBV28 to TRBJ1-2; unclear D gene. The CDR3 totals 13 residues. With 2 bases removed from V and 3 bases from J, the gap between germline ends came to 7 bases. Germline values: CDR1 MDHEN, CDR2 SYDVKM. CDR3 loop: CASSLAGDYGYTF. The CDR3 nucleotides are TGTGCCAGCAGTTTAGCCGGGGACTATGGCTACACCTTC.

This clone was seen only once. This chain uses TRBV2 with TRBJ1-1; possibly TRBD1 for D (6 bases). This CDR3 is built from 16 residues. CDR1 SNHLY and CDR2 FYNNEI come from the germline V gene. Trimming removed 2 bases at V and 5 bases at J, with 18 bases between. CDR3 sequence reads: CASSEMGAGVETEAFF. CDR3 coding DNA: TGTGCCAGCAGTGAAATGGGGGCAGGGGTTGAGACTGAAGCTTTCTTT. The entire variable domain, with the rest obtained from reference TRBV2 and TRBJ1-1, is as follows: EPEVTQTPSHQVTQMGQEVILRCVPISNHLYFYWYRQILGQKVEFLVSFYNNEISEKSEIFDDQFSVERPDGSNFTLKIRSTKLEDSAMYFCASSEMGAGVETEAFFGQGTRLTVV.

The rearrangement links TRBV27 to TRBJ1-2; D ambiguous. The CDR3 is made up of 13 amino acids. The V end lost 3 bases, the J end lost 7 bases, and 12 bases lay between the germline ends. The germline V gene has CDR1 MNHEY and CDR2 SMNVEV (reference sequence). In DNA, the CDR3 is TGTGCCAGCAGTTTGGCGGGAGGATCTGGCTACACCTTC. Its protein is CASSLAGGSGYTF.

The chain couples TRBV6-5 to TRBJ2-2; the D is unclear. V lost 6 bases and J lost 5, with 13 bases in between. The CDR3 covers 14 residues. The germline V gene encodes CDR1 MNHEY and CDR2 SVGAGI. The CDR3: CASRGSIITGELFF. The CDR3 DNA sequence: TGTGCCAGCAGGGGGTCTATAATAACCGGGGAGCTGTTTTTT.

This rearrangement joins TRBV18 to TRBJ2-1, with D perhaps given as TRBD1 or TRBD2 (7 bases each). V lost 2 bases and J 6 bases, leaving 11 bases between the germline ends. The length of the CDR3 is 14 residues. Germline CDR1 reads KGHSH; CDR2 reads LQKENI. The CDR3 reads CASSPGRGGNEQFF. The CDR3 bases are TGTGCCAGCTCACCAGGCAGGGGGGGCAATGAGCAGTTCTTC.

This clone showed up just once. This chain joins TRBV4-1 and TRBJ1-4; possible D gene TRBD1, 5 bases. V shed 3 bases and J shed 8 bases, with 19 bases lying between them. The germline gives CDR1 MGHRA, CDR2 YSYEKL. This CDR3 region has 16 residues. CDR3 sequence: CASSQGGSGLREKLFF. The CDR3 DNA reads TGCGCCAGCAGCCAGGGAGGGTCGGGACTCAGGGAAAAACTGTTTTTT.

The chain uses TRBV18 and TRBJ2-5, with a possible D match to TRBD2 (5 bases). CDR1 and CDR2 from the germline V gene are KGHSH and LQKENI. This CDR3 is built from 13 residues. V gave up 3 bases and J gave up 5 bases, with 10 bases separating them. The CDR3 here is CASSPLGGETQYF. The CDR3 DNA follows: TGTGCCAGCTCACCTCTAGGCGGGGAGACCCAGTACTTC.